The 4 T cell receptor beta chains below come from one sample, sequenced in a study of beta chain features in type 1 diabetes. Reverse transcribing all isolated RNA meant expressed TCRB transcripts were sequenced. Generated by immunoSEQ multiplex PCR, the TCRdb table keeps only in-frame clones and is missing some. The sample has more than 120,000 clones; over 9.5% are singletons. Sequenced material: naive CD4+ T cells from blood. The receptors stem from a young man in good health.

This chain links TRBV18 with TRBJ1-4; TRBD1 matches 7 bases. This CDR3 region has 15 residues. V shed 4 bases and J 3 bases; nucleotides not matched to a gene: 5. The germline V gene has CDR1 KGHSH and CDR2 LQKENI. CDR3: CASSQTGTANEKLFF. CDR3 nucleotide sequence: TGTGCCAGCTCACAAACCGGGACAGCTAATGAAAAACTGTTTTTT.

There are many counts of this clone. This rearrangement joins TRBV4-2 to TRBJ2-3; tentative D call: TRBD2 (6 bases). Germline CDR1 reads LGHNA; CDR2 reads YNFKEQ. This CDR3 spans 13 amino acids. V was clipped by 4 bases and J by 4 bases, with 9 bases between them. CDR3 bases: TGTGCCAGCAGCCTAGCGGTGGCAGATACGCAGTATTTT. Translated, it gives CASSLAVADTQYF.

This clone was seen a few times. The chain couples TRBV7-2 to TRBJ2-3; 7 bases align to TRBD2. In germline, CDR1 is SGHTA, CDR2 FQGNSA. The CDR3 is 17 residues long. J gave up 5 bases and V 5 bases, and 16 bases lay outside the gene matches. The CDR3: CASSLVHTLGLRDTQYF. The CDR3 DNA follows: TGTGCCAGCAGCCTCGTACACACCCTGGGACTAAGAGATACGCAGTATTTT.

The V and J genes are TRBV5-1 and TRBJ2-3; 8 bases are a match to TRBD1. Germline V gene lookup returns CDR1 SGHRS and CDR2 YFSETQ. This CDR3 spans 15 amino acids. J was trimmed by 1 base and V by 1 base; bases with no gene match: 2. CDR3 region: CASSLQGAGTDTQYF. CDR3 coding DNA: TGCGCCAGCAGCTTGCAGGGGGCAGGCACAGATACGCAGTATTTT.